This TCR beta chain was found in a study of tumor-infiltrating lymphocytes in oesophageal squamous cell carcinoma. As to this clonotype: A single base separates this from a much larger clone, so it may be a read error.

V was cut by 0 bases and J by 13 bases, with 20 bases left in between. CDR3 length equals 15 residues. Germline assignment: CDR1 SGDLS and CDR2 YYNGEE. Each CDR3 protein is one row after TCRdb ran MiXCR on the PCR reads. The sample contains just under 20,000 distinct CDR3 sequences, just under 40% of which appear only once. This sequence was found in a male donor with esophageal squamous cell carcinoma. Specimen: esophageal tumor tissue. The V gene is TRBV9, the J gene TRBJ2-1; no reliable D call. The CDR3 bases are TGTGCCAGCAGCGTAGAGATTGGACCGGAGAGAGCCCAGTTCTTC. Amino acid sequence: CASSVEIGPERAQFF.